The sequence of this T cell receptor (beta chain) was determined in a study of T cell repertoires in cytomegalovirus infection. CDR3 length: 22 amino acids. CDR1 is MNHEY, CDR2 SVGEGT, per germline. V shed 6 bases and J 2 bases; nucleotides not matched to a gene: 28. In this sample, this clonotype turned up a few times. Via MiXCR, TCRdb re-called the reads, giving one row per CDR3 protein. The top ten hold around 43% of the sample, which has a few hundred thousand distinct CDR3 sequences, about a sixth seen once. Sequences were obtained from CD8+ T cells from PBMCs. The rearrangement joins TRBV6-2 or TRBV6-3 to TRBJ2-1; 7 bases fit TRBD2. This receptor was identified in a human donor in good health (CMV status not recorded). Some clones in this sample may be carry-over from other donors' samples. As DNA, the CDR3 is TGTGCCAGCAGCCGACCCTCCCTGGGTGCGGGGGACCCCAACCCTCCCTACAATGAGCAGTTCTTC. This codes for CASSRPSLGAGDPNPPYNEQFF.